The 6 T cell receptor beta chains below were found in one sample sequenced in a study of T cells after yellow fever vaccination. In TCRdb, the 5' RACE reads were re-called with MiXCR into one record per CDR3 protein. The sample has fewer than 400,000 distinct CDR3 sequences, approximately 5.7% seen once. The sample was PBMCs, taken 5 days after the yellow fever booster vaccination. All receptors derive from a man aged 30-40 years who received the YFV17D yellow fever vaccine.

A few counts support this clonotype. The chain couples TRBV30 to TRBJ2-1; the D call may be TRBD1 or TRBD2 (9 bases each). Germline V gene sequence: CDR1 GTSNPN, CDR2 SVGIG (reference sequence). The V and J ends lost 2 bases and 5 bases respectively, with 37 bases between them. The CDR3 is 22 amino acids. The CDR3 reads CAWSLPIFGTGPRLAANNEQFF. The CDR3 DNA sequence: TGTGCCTGGAGTCTCCCCATTTTCGGGACAGGGCCTAGACTAGCGGCCAACAATGAGCAGTTCTTC.

In this sample, this clonotype turned up a few times. The J gene is TRBJ1-1, the V gene TRBV2; 7 bases line up with TRBD1. Germline values: CDR1 SNHLY, CDR2 FYNNEI. The length of the CDR3 is 15 residues. J lost 1 base, V lost 5 bases, and 7 bases had no gene match. CDR3 in DNA: TGTGCCAGCAGTATCGGGACAGCCAAGAACACTGAAGCTTTCTTT. It yields the protein CASSIGTAKNTEAFF.

This clonotype has ten or more counts. At one end, the junction sequence differs from germline, possibly due to a read error. The chain employs TRBV20-1 and TRBJ2-2; TRBD1 might be the D (5 bases). The germline V gene has CDR1 DFQATT and CDR2 SNEGSKA (reference sequence). CDR3 length: 14 residues. The DNA of the CDR3 is TGCAGTGCTAGAGGACAGACGAAAACCGGGGAGCTGTTTTTT. This gives the protein CSARGQTKTGELFF.

This clonotype was detected a few times. The gene calls are TRBV28 and TRBJ2-5; 7 bases match TRBD2. The V gene's germline CDR1 is MDHEN and CDR2 SYDVKM. Trimming at V came to 4 bases and at J to 5 bases, leaving 10 bases not matched to a gene. This CDR3 has 15 residues. The CDR3 here is CASSSKSREVETQYF. In DNA, the CDR3 is TGTGCCAGCAGTTCCAAATCCCGGGAGGTTGAGACCCAGTACTTC.

Notes on this clonotype: A read error may explain this, as a much larger clone is one base away. The J gene is TRBJ1-1, the V gene TRBV3-1; D is possibly TRBD1 (5 bases). Germline V gene lookup returns CDR1 LGHDT and CDR2 YNNKEL (reference sequence). The CDR3 is 14 residues long. This chain's CDR3 is CASSRGNMNTEALF. The CDR3 DNA reads as TGTGCCAGCAGCCGGGGGAATATGAACACTGAAGCTTTATTT.

This clonotype was counted many times. The chain uses TRBV7-2 and TRBJ2-2; TRBD2 aligns across 8 bases. The CDR3 has 15 residues. V was pared by 3 bases and J by 5 bases, with 5 bases of the junction left unmatched. Germline CDR1 is SGHTA and CDR2 is FQGNSA. CDR3 sequence: CASSLSAGETGELFF. The CDR3 DNA reads as TGTGCCAGCAGCTTGTCAGCGGGAGAGACCGGGGAGCTGTTTTTT. The full variable domain, its missing parts supplied by reference TRBV7-2 and TRBJ2-2, is GAGVSQSPSNKVTEKGKDVELRCDPISGHTALYWYRQSLGQGLEFLIYFQGNSAPDKSGLPSDRFSAERTGGSVSTLTIQRTQQEDSAVYLCASSLSAGETGELFFGEGSRLTVL.